Below, 32 T cell receptor beta chains from the same sample are listed, as sequenced in a study of T cells after yellow fever vaccination. One entry per CDR3 protein results from TCRdb running MiXCR on the 5' RACE reads. The data contain about 85,000 distinct CDR3 sequences, 13% of them seen just once; the ten biggest clones take up under 30%. This material consisted of CD8+ T cells not binding an NS4B(214-222) dextramer, sorted from PBMCs, taken roughly 20 days after the first yellow fever vaccination. These receptors all stem from a man aged 18 to 35 who received the YFV17D yellow fever vaccine.

The chain links TRBV28 to TRBJ2-7; no clear D gene. The CDR3 loop spans 16 amino acids. The germline gives CDR1 MDHEN, CDR2 SYDVKM. Trimming removed 2 bases from V and 6 bases from J, with 20 bases in between. In DNA form, the CDR3 reads TGTGCCAGCAGTTTACGTGCGGAAGGTTTAGGTGGCGAGCAGTACGTC. Its translation is CASSLRAEGLGGEQYV.

V and J are TRBV4-1 and TRBJ2-1; D unresolved. The CDR3 contains 11 residues. From germline, CDR1 is MGHRA and CDR2 YSYEKL. The ends were cut back, 3 bases at V and 7 bases at J, with 4 bases in the middle. DNA for the CDR3: TGCGCCAGCAGCCATGGAAATGAGCAGTTCTTC. Protein: CASSHGNEQFF.

V gene TRBV5-1 combines with J gene TRBJ2-7; D gene ambiguous. The CDR3 has 13 amino acids. V lost 2 bases to trimming and J lost 7 bases, with 13 bases between them. The germline gives CDR1 SGHRS, CDR2 YFSETQ. CDR3 coding DNA: TGCGCCAGCAGCTTAAATCCCGGTGCTGAGCAGTACGTC. Protein: CASSLNPGAEQYV.

In its sample, this clonotype was seen a few times. The chain has TRBV29-1 and TRBJ1-2, with TRBD1 matching over 9 bases. The CDR3 is made up of 12 amino acids. Looked up from germline, CDR1 is SQVTM and CDR2 is ANQGSEA. After removal of 7 bases from V and 3 bases from J, the junction contained 3 bases not matched to a gene. In nucleotides, the CDR3 is TGCAGCGGTGACAGGGGGGACTATGGCTACACCTTC. It translates to CSGDRGDYGYTF.

The J gene is TRBJ2-5, the V gene TRBV7-6; D might be TRBD1 or TRBD2, each matching 5 bases. Looked up from germline, CDR1 is SGHVS and CDR2 is FNYEAQ. Trimming removed 1 base at V and 7 bases at J, with 10 bases between. The CDR3 consists of 13 residues. The CDR3 is CASSLVGEGTQYF. The DNA for the CDR3 is TGTGCCAGCAGCTTAGTGGGGGAAGGGACCCAGTACTTC. Filled out from reference TRBV7-6 and TRBJ2-5, the complete variable domain reads GAGVSQSPRYKVTKRGQDVALRCDPISGHVSLYWYRQALGQGPEFLTYFNYEAQQDKSGLPNDRFSAERPEGSISTLTIQRTEQRDSAMYRCASSLVGEGTQYFGPGTRLLVL.

This clonotype showed up just a few times. A junction boundary mismatches the germline segment, possibly from a read error. The CDR3 nucleotides read TGTGCCAGCAGCCTAGGGCCCGTCTTC. It is translated as CASSLGPVF. This chain joins TRBV7-9 and TRBJ2-1; D is undetermined. The CDR3 has 9 amino acids. Germline CDR1 SEHNR, CDR2 FQNEAQ (reference sequence).

This clonotype was seen a handful of times. This rearrangement joins TRBV29-1 to TRBJ1-2, with D tentatively TRBD1 (6 bases). The V gene lost 5 bases and the J gene lost 3 bases, with 13 bases spanning the gap. Germline values: CDR1 SQVTM, CDR2 ANQGSEA. The CDR3 runs to 13 residues. DNA for the CDR3: TGCAGCGTTACTGGGGGGGCTTACTATGGCTACACCTTC. Translating gives CSVTGGAYYGYTF.

In this sample, this clonotype turned up many times. The gene calls are TRBV29-1 and TRBJ1-1, with a weak D call TRBD1 (5 bases). CDR1 and CDR2 from the germline V gene are SQVTM and ANQGSEA. V lost 7 bases to trimming and J lost 5 bases, with 17 bases between them. The CDR3 has 13 residues. CDR3 coding DNA: TGCAGCGGAAGCGACAGCTTAGATACTGAAGCTTTCTTT. Protein: CSGSDSLDTEAFF. Combining the CDR3 with reference TRBV29-1 and TRBJ1-1 gives the whole variable domain SAVISQKPSRDICQRGTSLTIQCQVDSQVTMMFWYRQQPGQSLTLIATANQGSEATYESGFVIDKFPISRPNLTFSTLTVSNMSPEDSSIYLCSGSDSLDTEAFFGQGTRLTVV.

This clonotype was recorded at least ten times. The V and J genes are TRBV6-2 or TRBV6-3 and TRBJ1-1; TRBD1 is a possible D gene (6 bases). Germline CDR1 reads MNHEY; CDR2 reads SVGEGT. The length of the CDR3 is 11 residues. The V end lost 2 bases, the J end lost 10 bases, and 8 bases lay between the germline ends. CDR3 sequence reads: CASSYGGLAFF. Written as DNA, the CDR3 is TGTGCCAGCAGTTACGGGGGCCTAGCTTTCTTT.

This clonotype was picked up many times. The V and J genes are TRBV7-6 and TRBJ2-1, with unresolved D. The V gene lost 4 bases and the J gene lost 7 bases, with 8 bases spanning the gap. From germline, CDR1 is SGHVS and CDR2 FNYEAQ. The length of the CDR3 is 12 residues. The CDR3: CASSYRMNEQFF. In DNA form, the CDR3 reads TGTGCCAGCAGCTACCGTATGAATGAGCAGTTCTTC.

The chain links TRBV15 to TRBJ2-5, with no clear D. CDR3 length equals 12 residues. Germline V CDR1 and CDR2: LNHNV, YYDKDF (reference sequence). V was shortened by 2 bases and J by 3 bases, with 4 bases between the two germline ends. The CDR3 DNA reads as TGTGCCACCAGCAGACACGAAGAGACCCAGTACTTC. Protein: CATSRHEETQYF.

The chain combines TRBV5-1 with TRBJ1-1; D gene ambiguous. CDR1 SGHRS and CDR2 YFSETQ come from the germline V gene. This CDR3 spans 14 amino acids. Deletions cut 3 bases from V and 0 bases from J, with 9 bases between. CDR3 region: CASSSGVLNTEAFF. CDR3 nucleotides: TGCGCCAGCAGCTCGGGAGTCCTGAACACTGAAGCTTTCTTT.

The rearrangement joins TRBV11-2 to TRBJ2-7, with 9 bases lining up with TRBD2. Trimming cost V 5 bases and J 6 bases; bases outside gene matches: 11. The CDR3 extends over 15 amino acids. The germline V gene has CDR1 SGHAT and CDR2 FQNNGV. The CDR3 coding sequence is TGTGCCAGCAGCCGAGCCGCGGGGGGGAACTCCGAGCAGTACTTC. Residues: CASSRAAGGNSEQYF.

This clonotype was seen only a few times. V is TRBV12-3 or TRBV12-4 and J is TRBJ2-2; D remains ambiguous. V lost 3 bases, J lost 5 bases, and 7 bases lay in between. The length of the CDR3 is 13 residues. CDR3 sequence: CASSFMETGELFF. CDR3 DNA: TGTGCCAGCAGTTTTATGGAGACCGGGGAGCTGTTTTTT.

This clonotype came up many times. The chain carries TRBV5-1 and TRBJ1-1; D gene unclear. V shed 2 bases and J shed 1 base, with 6 bases lying between them. Germline lookup yields CDR1 SGHRS and CDR2 YFSETQ. The length of the CDR3 is 13 residues. The CDR3 is CASSFNQNTEAFF. The CDR3 coding sequence is TGCGCCAGCAGCTTTAATCAGAACACTGAAGCTTTCTTT.

At least ten counts were recorded for this clonotype. The chain has TRBV12-3 or TRBV12-4 and TRBJ2-2; D is undetermined. V was trimmed by 6 bases and J by 2 bases, leaving 13 bases between them. The CDR3 extends over 15 amino acids. Written as DNA, the CDR3 is TGTGCCAGCAGGACCTGGACGCACAACACCGGGGAGCTGTTTTTT. Translated: CASRTWTHNTGELFF.

This rearrangement joins TRBV4-1 to TRBJ2-7, with TRBD2 matching 8 bases. In germline, CDR1 is MGHRA, CDR2 YSYEKL. This CDR3 comprises 15 residues. With V trimmed by 6 bases and J by 3 bases, 10 bases remained unmatched. The CDR3 protein is CASSSGGTPSYEQYF. The DNA for the CDR3 is TGCGCCAGCAGTTCGGGGGGGACCCCCAGCTACGAGCAGTACTTC.

V gene TRBV19 combines with J gene TRBJ2-7; D might be TRBD1 (6 bases). The CDR3 covers 15 residues. Germline V gene data show CDR1 as LNHDA and CDR2 as SQIVND (reference sequence). Between the trimmed V and J ends, which lost 4 bases and 0 bases, there was a span of 13 bases. DNA of the CDR3: TGTGCCAGTAGTACCCAGGGGTATGGCTCCTACGAGCAGTACTTC. Encoded protein: CASSTQGYGSYEQYF.

A few counts support this clonotype. The chain joins TRBV7-3 to TRBJ2-2; 8 nucleotides line up with TRBD1. V dropped 5 bases and J dropped 6; count of bases not matched to a gene: 8. CDR1 and CDR2 from the germline V gene are SGHTA and FQGTGA. The CDR3 length is 15 residues. As DNA, the CDR3 is TGTGCCAGCAGCGTGACAGGGGCTGGGTCCGGGGAGCTGTTTTTT. This gives the protein CASSVTGAGSGELFF.

This clonotype has a handful of counts. The chain has TRBV24-1 and TRBJ1-2; TRBD1 might be the D (5 bases). There are 14 residues in the CDR3. V shed 4 bases and J shed 3 bases, with 11 bases lying between them. Germline values: CDR1 KGHDR, CDR2 SFDVKD. The CDR3 here is CATSESGTDYGYTF. In DNA, the CDR3 is TGTGCCACCAGTGAATCCGGGACCGACTATGGCTACACCTTC.

This clonotype was detected a few times. V usage is TRBV5-1 and J usage is TRBJ1-1, with 8 bases aligning to TRBD1. The CDR3 extends over 15 amino acids. The J segment lost 5 bases and the V segment lost 2 bases, leaving 8 bases of the junction unmatched. In germline, CDR1 is SGHRS, CDR2 YFSETQ. The CDR3 region has the DNA TGCGCCAGCAGCTTAATTGGACAGGGCGGGACTGAAGCTTTCTTT. Its translation: CASSLIGQGGTEAFF.

J is TRBJ1-2 and V is TRBV27; D possibly corresponds to TRBD1 (5 bases). Trimming left V 4 bases short and J 1 base short, with 10 bases between. Germline assignment: CDR1 MNHEY and CDR2 SMNVEV (reference sequence). This CDR3 has 14 residues. The CDR3 loop reads CASSSGRFNYGYTF. The CDR3, as DNA: TGTGCCAGCAGTTCAGGGCGGTTTAACTATGGCTACACCTTC.

This clonotype has more than one count but fewer than ten. This rearrangement joins TRBV3-1 to TRBJ1-1; no reliable D call. V dropped 4 bases and J dropped 8 bases, with 14 bases sitting between them. Germline lookup yields CDR1 LGHDT and CDR2 YNNKEL (reference sequence). This CDR3 contains 13 residues. CDR3 sequence reads: CASSLTADAEAFF. The CDR3 DNA reads TGTGCCAGCAGCCTCACCGCGGACGCCGAAGCTTTCTTT.

This clonotype came up a few times. The chain combines TRBV10-2 with TRBJ2-2; D is unresolved. Germline lookup yields CDR1 WSHSY and CDR2 SAAADI. Trimming left V 3 bases short and J 5 bases short, with 7 bases between. The length of the CDR3 is 13 residues. This chain's CDR3 is CASSDLQTGELFF. Here the CDR3 DNA reads TGCGCCAGCAGTGATTTGCAAACCGGGGAGCTGTTTTTT.

This clonotype was seen a few times. V and J are TRBV11-1 and TRBJ2-1; possibly TRBD1 for D (6 bases). The CDR3 runs 16 residues. Germline-derived CDR1 and CDR2 are SGHAT and FQDESV (reference sequence). Trimming took 5 bases from V and 5 from J, leaving 19 bases between them. CDR3 coding DNA: TGTGCCAGCAGCACCCTGACAGGTGGGGATAACAATGAGCAGTTCTTC. Its translation is CASSTLTGGDNNEQFF.

V gene TRBV6-2 or TRBV6-3 combines with J gene TRBJ1-4; D not certain. This CDR3 region has 15 residues. From germline, CDR1 is MNHEY and CDR2 SVGEGT. V gave up 5 bases and J gave up 3 bases, with 13 bases separating them. The CDR3 DNA sequence: TGTGCCAGCAGTGACCCGGGTCAGGCTAATGAAAAACTGTTTTTT. It specifies CASSDPGQANEKLFF.

There are a few counts of this clonotype. The chain recombines TRBV4-1 with TRBJ2-2, with TRBD1 as a possible D gene (5 bases). Deletions cut 6 bases from V and 7 bases from J, with 18 bases between. Germline loops: CDR1 MGHRA, CDR2 YSYEKL. The CDR3 spans 15 residues. The CDR3 DNA follows: TGCGCCAGCAGAATGATAGGGGAATCTAACGGGGAGCTGTTTTTT. It specifies CASRMIGESNGELFF.

The gene calls are TRBV11-2 and TRBJ2-3; D possibly matches TRBD1 or TRBD2 (5 bases each). CDR3 length equals 14 residues. Trimming stripped 5 bases from V and 0 bases from J, with 9 bases between. Germline values: CDR1 SGHAT, CDR2 FQNNGV. CDR3 DNA sequence: TGTGCCAGCAGCCCGTGGGACAGCACAGATACGCAGTATTTT. It translates to CASSPWDSTDTQYF.

J is TRBJ2-1 and V is TRBV4-1, with D tentatively TRBD2 (7 bases). CDR3 length equals 16 residues. The ends were cut back, 3 bases at V and 5 bases at J, with 17 bases in the middle. CDR1 is MGHRA and CDR2 is YSYEKL in the germline V gene. The CDR3 DNA is TGCGCCAGCAGCCAGGTCCTCGTGGGGGGGCACAATGAGCAGTTCTTC. This gives the protein CASSQVLVGGHNEQFF.

This clonotype was observed a few times. J is TRBJ1-1 and V is TRBV4-3, with D uncertain. Germline V gene lookup returns CDR1 LGHNA and CDR2 YSLEER. The V gene lost 0 bases and the J gene lost 1 base, with 6 bases spanning the gap. The CDR3 loop spans 14 amino acids. The CDR3, as DNA: TGCGCCAGCAGCCAAGATGAGCAGAACACTGAAGCTTTCTTT. Translation gives CASSQDEQNTEAFF.

This clonotype was detected only a few times. The V call is TRBV5-1, the J call TRBJ1-6, with a possible D match to TRBD1 (5 bases). CDR1 SGHRS and CDR2 YFSETQ come from the germline V gene. The CDR3 is 15 residues long. Between the trimmed V and J ends, which lost 0 bases and 7 bases, there was a span of 11 bases. This CDR3 reads CASSLEGKGNSPLHF. Here the CDR3 DNA reads TGCGCCAGCAGCTTGGAGGGGAAGGGAAATTCACCCCTCCACTTT.

This clonotype came up many times. The chain uses TRBV7-6 and TRBJ1-1; D uncertain. CDR1 is SGHVS, CDR2 FNYEAQ, per germline. The CDR3 runs to 14 residues. V dropped 5 bases and J dropped 5 bases, with 15 bases sitting between them. CDR3 protein: CASSLELGMTEAFF. In nucleotides, the CDR3 is TGTGCCAGCAGCCTAGAGTTAGGGATGACTGAAGCTTTCTTT.